Each of the 9 T cell receptor beta chains below was sequenced from the same sample in a study of cytomegalovirus exposure and HLA in healthy donors. The PCR contained 60 Vbeta and 13 Jbeta primers. The method was immunoSEQ multiplex PCR; TCRdb's version includes in-frame clones alone and lacks a portion of them. Of about 64,000 clones listed, about 60% are singletons. The specimen was PBMCs. The source of these receptors is a woman in her forties or fifties in good health and CMV-seronegative.

This clone has a handful of counts. The genes are TRBV7-2 and TRBJ1-1; D gene ambiguous. Germline CDR1 and CDR2: SGHTA and FQGNSA. V was cut by 1 base and J by 7 bases, with 22 bases left in between. This CDR3 spans 17 amino acids. The CDR3 sequence is CASSLGSAGKEGVEAFF. For the CDR3, the DNA is TGTGCCAGCAGCTTAGGGTCGGCCGGGAAAGAAGGTGTTGAAGCTTTCTTT.

CDR3 amino acids: CASSRPGQGTYEQYF. The CDR3 nucleotides are TGTGCCAGCAGCCGTCCGGGACAGGGGACCTACGAGCAGTACTTC. The chain couples TRBV28 to TRBJ2-7, with 10 nucleotides matching TRBD1. The V segment lost 6 bases and the J segment 2 bases; nucleotides outside the gene matches: 7. Per germline, CDR1 MDHEN and CDR2 SYDVKM. The CDR3 covers 15 residues.

The chain links TRBV11-2 to TRBJ2-3, with D maybe TRBD2 (5 bases). CDR3 length: 15 amino acids. The germline CDR1 and CDR2 sequences are SGHAT and FQNNGV. The V gene lost 4 bases and the J gene lost 4 bases, with 15 bases spanning the gap. DNA of the CDR3: TGTGCCAGCAGCTCTAGCAGCTCTAACCCAGATACGCAGTATTTT. Translating gives CASSSSSSNPDTQYF.

The chain uses TRBV4-3 and TRBJ1-2; D might be TRBD1 (6 bases). The CDR3 has 14 amino acids. In germline, CDR1 is LGHNA, CDR2 YSLEER. V lost 4 bases and J lost 2, with 11 bases in between. CDR3 nucleotides: TGCGCCAGCAGCCGTGATACAGGGAACTATGGCTACACCTTC. This translates into CASSRDTGNYGYTF.

This clone was counted between two and nine times. This chain connects TRBV11-3 to TRBJ1-2; 9 bases are a match to TRBD1. This CDR3 spans 13 amino acids. CDR1 is SGHNT and CDR2 is YENEEA in the germline V gene. The V and J ends lost 3 bases and 4 bases, in that order; junction bases with no gene match: 0. CDR3 amino acids: CASSLTGGYGYTF. The CDR3 DNA is TGTGCCAGCAGCTTGACAGGGGGCTATGGCTACACCTTC.

The chain couples TRBV6-5 to TRBJ1-4; D remains ambiguous. V was shortened by 1 base and J by 14 bases, with 14 bases between the two germline ends. The CDR3 runs 13 residues. Looked up from germline, CDR1 is MNHEY and CDR2 is SVGAGI. The CDR3 DNA is TGTGCCAGCAGTTACTACACGGGGTTTATCCTGTTTTTT. This encodes CASSYYTGFILFF.

The V and J genes are TRBV4-3 and TRBJ2-2; tentative D call: TRBD2 (6 bases). V lost 1 base, J lost 6 bases, and 18 bases lay in between. The CDR3 loop spans 17 amino acids. Germline CDR1 is LGHNA and CDR2 is YSLEER. The CDR3 bases are TGCGCCAGCAGCCAAGGGCTTATAGCGGAGAGGGCCGGGGAGCTGTTTTTT. It encodes CASSQGLIAERAGELFF.

This clone was counted only a few times. For the CDR3, the DNA is TGCGCCAGCAGCTTGGTCGCAGGGGACATGAACACTGAAGCTTTCTTT. Translated: CASSLVAGDMNTEAFF. V and J are TRBV5-1 and TRBJ1-1, with a tentative D call TRBD1 (6 bases). V lost 0 bases, J lost 0 bases, and 12 bases lay in between. CDR1 and CDR2 (germline): SGHRS, YFSETQ. CDR3 size: 16 residues. The whole variable domain, filled in from reference TRBV5-1 and TRBJ1-1, reads KAGVTQTPRYLIKTRGQQVTLSCSPISGHRSVSWYQQTPGQGLQFLFEYFSETQRNKGNFPGRFSGRQFSNSRSEMNVSTLELGDSALYLCASSLVAGDMNTEAFFGQGTRLTVV.

This chain uses TRBV5-4 with TRBJ2-3, with TRBD2 matching 10 bases. CDR1 is SGHNT and CDR2 is YYREEE in the germline V gene (reference sequence). The CDR3 totals 17 residues. The junction had 13 bases not matched to a gene; V was cut back by 3 bases and J by 6 bases. The DNA for the CDR3 is TGTGCCAGCAGCTCCCGACTAGCGGGTCTCGGCAGGGATACGCAGTATTTT. It codes for CASSSRLAGLGRDTQYF.